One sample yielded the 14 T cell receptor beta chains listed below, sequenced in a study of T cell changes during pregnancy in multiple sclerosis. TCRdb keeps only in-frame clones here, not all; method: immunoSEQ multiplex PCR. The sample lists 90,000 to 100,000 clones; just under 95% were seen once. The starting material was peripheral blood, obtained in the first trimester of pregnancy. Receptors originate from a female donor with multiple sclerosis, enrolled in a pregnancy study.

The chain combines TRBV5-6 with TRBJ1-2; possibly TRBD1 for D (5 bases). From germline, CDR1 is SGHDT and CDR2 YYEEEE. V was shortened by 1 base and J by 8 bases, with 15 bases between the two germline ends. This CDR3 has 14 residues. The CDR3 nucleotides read TGTGCCAGCAGCTTGACGTCAGGGAGGGGCGGCTACACCTTC. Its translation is CASSLTSGRGGYTF. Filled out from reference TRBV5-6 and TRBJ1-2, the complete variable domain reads DAGVTQSPTHLIKTRGQQVTLRCSPKSGHDTVSWYQQALGQGPQFIFQYYEEEERQRGNFPDRFSGHQFPNYSSELNVNALLLGDSALYLCASSLTSGRGGYTFGSGTRLTVV.

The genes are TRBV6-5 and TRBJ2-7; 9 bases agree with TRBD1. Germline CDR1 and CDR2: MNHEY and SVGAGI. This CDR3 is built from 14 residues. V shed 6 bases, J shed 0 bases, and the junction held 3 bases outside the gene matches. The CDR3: CASRGTGSSYEQYF. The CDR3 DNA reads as TGTGCCAGCAGGGGGACAGGGAGCTCCTACGAGCAGTACTTC.

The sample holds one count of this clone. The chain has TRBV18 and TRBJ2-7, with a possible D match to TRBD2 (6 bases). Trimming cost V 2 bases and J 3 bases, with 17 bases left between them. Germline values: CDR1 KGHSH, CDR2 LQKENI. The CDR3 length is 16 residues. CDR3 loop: CASSPSPGGVNYEQYF. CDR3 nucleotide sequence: TGTGCCAGCTCACCATCCCCCGGGGGAGTAAACTACGAGCAGTACTTC.

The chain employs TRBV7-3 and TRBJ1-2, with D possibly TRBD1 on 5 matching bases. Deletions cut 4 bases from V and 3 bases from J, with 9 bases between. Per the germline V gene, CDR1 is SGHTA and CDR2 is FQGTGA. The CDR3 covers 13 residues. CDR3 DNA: TGTGCCAGCAGCTCCTCGACAGACTATGGCTACACCTTC. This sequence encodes CASSSSTDYGYTF. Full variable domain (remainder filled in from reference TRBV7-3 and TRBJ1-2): GAGVSQTPSNKVTEKGKYVELRCDPISGHTALYWYRQSLGQGPEFLIYFQGTGAADDSGLPNDRFFAVRPEGSVSTLKIQRTERGDSAVYLCASSSSTDYGYTFGSGTRLTVV.

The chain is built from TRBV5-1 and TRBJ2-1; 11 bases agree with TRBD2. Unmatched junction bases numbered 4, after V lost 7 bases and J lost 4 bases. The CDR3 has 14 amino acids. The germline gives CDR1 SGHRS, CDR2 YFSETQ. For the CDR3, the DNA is TGCGCCAGCCAGACTAGCGGGGAGTACAATGAGCAGTTCTTC. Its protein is CASQTSGEYNEQFF.

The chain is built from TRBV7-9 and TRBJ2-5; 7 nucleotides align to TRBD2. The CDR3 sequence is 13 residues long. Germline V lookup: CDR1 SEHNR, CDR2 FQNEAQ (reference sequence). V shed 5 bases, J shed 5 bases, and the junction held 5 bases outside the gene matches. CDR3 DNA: TGTGCCAGCAGCCGGACTAGATTGGAGACCCAGTACTTC. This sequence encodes CASSRTRLETQYF.

This CDR3 is CASSFGGQGTGELFF. In DNA form, the CDR3 reads TGCGCCAGCAGCTTTGGGGGACAGGGGACCGGGGAGCTGTTTTTT. The chain joins TRBV5-1 to TRBJ2-2; 10 nucleotides line up with TRBD1. V was clipped by 2 bases and J by 5 bases; unmatched bases: 3. The CDR3 extends over 15 amino acids. Germline V gives CDR1 SGHRS, CDR2 YFSETQ.

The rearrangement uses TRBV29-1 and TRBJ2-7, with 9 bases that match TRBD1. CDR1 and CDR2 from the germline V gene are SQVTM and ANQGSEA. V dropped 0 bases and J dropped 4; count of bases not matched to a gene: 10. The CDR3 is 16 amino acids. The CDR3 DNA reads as TGCAGCGTTGAAGAAGCTCACAGGGGGCGCCTGTACGAGCAGTACTTC. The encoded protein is CSVEEAHRGRLYEQYF.

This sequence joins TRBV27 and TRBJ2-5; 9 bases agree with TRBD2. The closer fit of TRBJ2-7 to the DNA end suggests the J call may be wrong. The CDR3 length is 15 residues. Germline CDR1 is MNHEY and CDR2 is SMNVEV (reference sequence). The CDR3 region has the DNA TGTGCCAGCAGTCTGCTAGCGGGGATAACGTACGAGCAGTACTTC. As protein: CASSLLAGITYEQYF.

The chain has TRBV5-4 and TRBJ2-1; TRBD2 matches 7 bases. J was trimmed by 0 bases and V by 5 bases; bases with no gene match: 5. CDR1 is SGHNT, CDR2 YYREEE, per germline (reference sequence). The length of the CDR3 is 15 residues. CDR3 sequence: CASRIGGSSYNEQFF. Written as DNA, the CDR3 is TGTGCCAGCAGAATCGGGGGGAGCTCCTACAATGAGCAGTTCTTC.

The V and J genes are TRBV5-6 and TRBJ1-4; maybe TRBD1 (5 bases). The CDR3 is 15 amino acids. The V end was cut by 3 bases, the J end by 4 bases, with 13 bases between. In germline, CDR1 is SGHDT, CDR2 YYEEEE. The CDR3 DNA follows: TGTGCCAGCAGCTCAGTGGGGCGTTTTAATGAAAAACTGTTTTTT. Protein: CASSSVGRFNEKLFF.

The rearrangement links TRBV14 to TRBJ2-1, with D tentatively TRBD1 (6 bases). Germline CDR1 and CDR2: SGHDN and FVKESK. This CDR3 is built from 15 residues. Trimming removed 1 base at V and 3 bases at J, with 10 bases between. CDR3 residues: CASSQGRGGYNEQFF. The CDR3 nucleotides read TGTGCCAGCAGCCAAGGGAGAGGGGGCTACAATGAGCAGTTCTTC.

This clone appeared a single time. The DNA of the CDR3 is TGTGCCAGCAGCTTGGCTAGGGGATACCAAGAGACCCAGTACTTC. This gives the protein CASSLARGYQETQYF. The chain couples TRBV5-6 to TRBJ2-5; TRBD1 is a possible D gene (5 bases). Germline loops: CDR1 SGHDT, CDR2 YYEEEE. The CDR3 is 15 amino acids. The germline V and J ends were trimmed by 0 bases and 0 bases, with 9 bases remaining between them.

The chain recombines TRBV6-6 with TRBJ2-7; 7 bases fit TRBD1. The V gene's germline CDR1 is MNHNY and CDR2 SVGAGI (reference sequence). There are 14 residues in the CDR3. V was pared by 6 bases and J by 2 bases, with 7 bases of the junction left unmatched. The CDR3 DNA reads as TGTGCCAGCAGACGAGGACAGGTCCCCTACGAGCAGTACTTC. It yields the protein CASRRGQVPYEQYF.